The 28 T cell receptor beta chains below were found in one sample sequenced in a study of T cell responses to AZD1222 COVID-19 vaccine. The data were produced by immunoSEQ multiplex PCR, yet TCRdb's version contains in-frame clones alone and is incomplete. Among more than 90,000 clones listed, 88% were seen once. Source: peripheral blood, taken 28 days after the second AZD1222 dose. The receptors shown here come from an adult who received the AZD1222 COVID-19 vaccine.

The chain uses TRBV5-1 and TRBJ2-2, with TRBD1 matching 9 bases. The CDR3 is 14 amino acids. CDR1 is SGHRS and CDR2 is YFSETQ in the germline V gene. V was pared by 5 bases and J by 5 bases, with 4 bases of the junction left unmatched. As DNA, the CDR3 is TGCGCCAGCAGACCCGGGACAGGGACCGGGGAGCTGTTTTTT. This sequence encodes CASRPGTGTGELFF.

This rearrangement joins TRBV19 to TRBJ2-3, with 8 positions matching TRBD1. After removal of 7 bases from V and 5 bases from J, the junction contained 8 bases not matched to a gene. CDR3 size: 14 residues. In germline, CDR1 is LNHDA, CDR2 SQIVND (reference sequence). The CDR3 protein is CASKETGVEDTQYF. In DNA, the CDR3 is TGTGCCAGTAAGGAGACAGGGGTCGAAGATACGCAGTATTTT.

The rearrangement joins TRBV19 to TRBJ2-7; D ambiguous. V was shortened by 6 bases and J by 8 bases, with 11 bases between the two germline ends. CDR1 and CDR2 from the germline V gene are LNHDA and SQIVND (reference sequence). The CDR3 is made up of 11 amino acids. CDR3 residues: CASSDLGKQYF. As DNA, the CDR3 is TGTGCCAGTAGCGACCTGGGGAAGCAGTACTTC.

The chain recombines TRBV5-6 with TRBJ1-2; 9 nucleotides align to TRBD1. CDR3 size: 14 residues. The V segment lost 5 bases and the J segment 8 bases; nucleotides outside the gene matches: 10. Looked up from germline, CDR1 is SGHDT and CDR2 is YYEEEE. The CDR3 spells CASSNRDRDNGYTF. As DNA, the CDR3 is TGTGCCAGCAGTAACCGGGACAGGGATAACGGCTACACCTTC.

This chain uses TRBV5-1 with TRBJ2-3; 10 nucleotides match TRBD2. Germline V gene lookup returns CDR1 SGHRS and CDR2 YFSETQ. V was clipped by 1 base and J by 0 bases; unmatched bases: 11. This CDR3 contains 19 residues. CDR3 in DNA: TGCGCCAGCAGCTTGACCTTAGCGGGAGGACGTTTTAGCACAGATACGCAGTATTTT. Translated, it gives CASSLTLAGGRFSTDTQYF.

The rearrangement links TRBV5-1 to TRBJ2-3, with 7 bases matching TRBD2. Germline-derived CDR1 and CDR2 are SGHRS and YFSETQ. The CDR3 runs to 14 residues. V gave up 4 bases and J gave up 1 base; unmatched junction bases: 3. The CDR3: CASSLLAGTDTQYF. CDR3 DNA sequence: TGCGCCAGCAGCCTCCTAGCGGGCACAGATACGCAGTATTTT.

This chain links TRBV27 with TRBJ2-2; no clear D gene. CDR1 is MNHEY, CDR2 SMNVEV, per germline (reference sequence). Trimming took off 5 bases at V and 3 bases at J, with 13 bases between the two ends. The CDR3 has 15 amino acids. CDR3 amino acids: CASSRFETHTGELFF. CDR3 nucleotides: TGTGCCAGCAGTAGATTCGAGACGCACACCGGGGAGCTGTTTTTT.

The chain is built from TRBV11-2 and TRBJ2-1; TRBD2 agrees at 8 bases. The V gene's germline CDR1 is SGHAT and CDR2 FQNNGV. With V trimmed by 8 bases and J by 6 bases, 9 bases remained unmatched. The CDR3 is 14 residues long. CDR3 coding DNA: TGTGCCAGCGCGGGGGGTTCCGAGGCCAATGAGCAGTTCTTC. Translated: CASAGGSEANEQFF.

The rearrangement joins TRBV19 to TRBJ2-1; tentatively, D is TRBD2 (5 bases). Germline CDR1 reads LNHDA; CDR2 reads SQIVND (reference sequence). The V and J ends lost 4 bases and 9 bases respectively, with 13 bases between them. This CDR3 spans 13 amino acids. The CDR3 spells CASSTVSSGEQFF. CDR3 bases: TGTGCCAGTAGTACGGTTTCAAGCGGTGAGCAGTTCTTC.

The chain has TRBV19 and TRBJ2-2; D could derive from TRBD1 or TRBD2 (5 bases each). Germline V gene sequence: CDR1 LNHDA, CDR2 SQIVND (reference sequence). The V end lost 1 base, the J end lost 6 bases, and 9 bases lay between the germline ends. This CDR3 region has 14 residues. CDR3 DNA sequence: TGTGCCAGTAGTATAGGTAGAGGGGCCGGGGAGCTGTTTTTT. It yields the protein CASSIGRGAGELFF.

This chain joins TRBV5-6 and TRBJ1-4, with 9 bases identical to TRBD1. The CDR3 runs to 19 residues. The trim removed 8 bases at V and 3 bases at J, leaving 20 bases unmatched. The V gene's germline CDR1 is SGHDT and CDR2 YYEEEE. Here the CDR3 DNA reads TGTGCCAGAAAAGGACCAAAGACAGGGGGTAATGGGGCTAATGAAAAACTGTTTTTT. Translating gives CARKGPKTGGNGANEKLFF. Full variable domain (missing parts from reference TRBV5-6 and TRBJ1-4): DAGVTQSPTHLIKTRGQQVTLRCSPKSGHDTVSWYQQALGQGPQFIFQYYEEEERQRGNFPDRFSGHQFPNYSSELNVNALLLGDSALYLCARKGPKTGGNGANEKLFFGSGTQLSVL.

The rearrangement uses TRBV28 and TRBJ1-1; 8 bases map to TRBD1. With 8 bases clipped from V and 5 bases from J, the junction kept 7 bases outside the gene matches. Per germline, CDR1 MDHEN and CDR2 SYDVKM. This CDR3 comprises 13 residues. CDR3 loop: CASGGQGGTEAFF. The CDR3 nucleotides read TGTGCCAGCGGCGGACAGGGAGGGACTGAAGCTTTCTTT.

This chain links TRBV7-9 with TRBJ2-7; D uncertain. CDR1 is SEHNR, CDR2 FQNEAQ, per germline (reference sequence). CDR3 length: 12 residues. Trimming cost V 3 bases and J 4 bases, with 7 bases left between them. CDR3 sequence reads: CASSFGLYEQYF. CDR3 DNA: TGTGCCAGCAGCTTTGGTTTGTACGAGCAGTACTTC.

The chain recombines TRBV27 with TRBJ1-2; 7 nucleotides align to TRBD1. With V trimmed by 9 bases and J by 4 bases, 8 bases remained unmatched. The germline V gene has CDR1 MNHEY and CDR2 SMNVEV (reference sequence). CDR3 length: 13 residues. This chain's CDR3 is CARIDRERYGYTF. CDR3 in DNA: TGTGCCAGGATAGACAGGGAACGCTATGGCTACACCTTC.

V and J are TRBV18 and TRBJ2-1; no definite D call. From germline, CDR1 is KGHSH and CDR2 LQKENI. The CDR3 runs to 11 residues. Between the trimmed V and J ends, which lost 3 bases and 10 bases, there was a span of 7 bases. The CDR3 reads CASSPTREQFF. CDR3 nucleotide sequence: TGTGCCAGCTCACCGACACGAGAGCAGTTCTTC.

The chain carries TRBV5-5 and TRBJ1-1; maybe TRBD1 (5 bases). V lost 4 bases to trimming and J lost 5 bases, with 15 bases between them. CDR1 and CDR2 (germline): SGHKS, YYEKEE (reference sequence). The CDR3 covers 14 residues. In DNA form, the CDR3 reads TGTGCCAGCAGCCCGCGCGGGGCGGGGACTGAAGCTTTCTTT. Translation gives CASSPRGAGTEAFF.

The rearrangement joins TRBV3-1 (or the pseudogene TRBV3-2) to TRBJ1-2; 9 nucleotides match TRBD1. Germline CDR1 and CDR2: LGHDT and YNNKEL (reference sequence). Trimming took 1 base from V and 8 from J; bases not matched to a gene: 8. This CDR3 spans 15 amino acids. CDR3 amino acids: CASSQVGTGSMGYTF. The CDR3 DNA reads TGTGCCAGCAGCCAAGTTGGGACAGGGAGTATGGGCTACACCTTC.

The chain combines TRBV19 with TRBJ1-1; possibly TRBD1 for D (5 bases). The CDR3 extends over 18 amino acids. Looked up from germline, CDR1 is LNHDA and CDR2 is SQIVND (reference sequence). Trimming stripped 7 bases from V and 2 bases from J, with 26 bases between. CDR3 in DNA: TGTGCCAGTAACCCATACGGCCTACTAACGGGACCAAACACTGAAGCTTTCTTT. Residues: CASNPYGLLTGPNTEAFF.

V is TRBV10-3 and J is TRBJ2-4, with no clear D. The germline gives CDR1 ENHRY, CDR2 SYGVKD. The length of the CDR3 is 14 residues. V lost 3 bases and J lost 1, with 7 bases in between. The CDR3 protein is CAISDQNAKNIQYF. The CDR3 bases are TGTGCCATCAGTGACCAGAATGCCAAAAACATTCAGTACTTC.

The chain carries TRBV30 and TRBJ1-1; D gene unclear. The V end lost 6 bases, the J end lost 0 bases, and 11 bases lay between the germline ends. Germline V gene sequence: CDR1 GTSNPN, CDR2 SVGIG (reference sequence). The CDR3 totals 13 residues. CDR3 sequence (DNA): TGTGCCTGCGACAAAGCAATGAACACTGAAGCTTTCTTT. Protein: CACDKAMNTEAFF.

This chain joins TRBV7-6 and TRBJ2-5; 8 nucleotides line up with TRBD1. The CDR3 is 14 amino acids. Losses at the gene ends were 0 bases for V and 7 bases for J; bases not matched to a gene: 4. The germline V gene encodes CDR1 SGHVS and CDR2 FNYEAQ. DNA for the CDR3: TGTGCCAGCAGCTTAGCACAGGGGGAACGGACCCAGTACTTC. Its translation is CASSLAQGERTQYF.

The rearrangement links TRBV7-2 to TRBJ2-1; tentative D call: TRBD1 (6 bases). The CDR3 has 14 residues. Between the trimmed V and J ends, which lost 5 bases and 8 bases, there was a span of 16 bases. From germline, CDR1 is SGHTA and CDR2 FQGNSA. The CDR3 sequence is CASSLKQGKDEQFF. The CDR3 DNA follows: TGTGCCAGCAGCCTCAAACAGGGTAAGGATGAGCAGTTCTTC.

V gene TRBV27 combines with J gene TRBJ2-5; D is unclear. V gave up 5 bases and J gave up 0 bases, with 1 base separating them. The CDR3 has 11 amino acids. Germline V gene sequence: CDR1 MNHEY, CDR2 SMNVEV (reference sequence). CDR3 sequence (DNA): TGTGCCAGCAGTGACCAAGAGACCCAGTACTTC. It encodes CASSDQETQYF.

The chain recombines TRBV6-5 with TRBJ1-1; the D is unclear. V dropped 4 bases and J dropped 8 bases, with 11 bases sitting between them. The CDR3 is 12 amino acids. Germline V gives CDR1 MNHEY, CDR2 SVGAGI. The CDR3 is CASSSRPGEAFF. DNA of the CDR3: TGTGCCAGCAGTTCCCGGCCGGGGGAAGCTTTCTTT.

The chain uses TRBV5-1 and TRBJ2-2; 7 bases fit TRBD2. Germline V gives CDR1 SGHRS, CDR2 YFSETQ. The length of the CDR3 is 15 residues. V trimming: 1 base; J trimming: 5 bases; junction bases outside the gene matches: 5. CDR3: CASSLSGGRTGELFF. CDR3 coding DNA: TGCGCCAGCAGCTTGTCCGGGGGGAGGACCGGGGAGCTGTTTTTT.

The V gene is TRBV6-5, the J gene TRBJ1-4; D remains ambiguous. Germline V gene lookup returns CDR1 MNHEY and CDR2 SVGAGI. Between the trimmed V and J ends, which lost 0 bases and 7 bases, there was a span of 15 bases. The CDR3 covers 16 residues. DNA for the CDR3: TGTGCCAGCAGTTACTCCGGGGTTGGCTCCGGTGAAAAACTGTTTTTT. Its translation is CASSYSGVGSGEKLFF.

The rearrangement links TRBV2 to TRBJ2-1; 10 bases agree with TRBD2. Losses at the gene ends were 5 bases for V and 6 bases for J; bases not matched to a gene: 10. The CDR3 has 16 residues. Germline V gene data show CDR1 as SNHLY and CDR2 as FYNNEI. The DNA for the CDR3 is TGTGCCAGCAGTACAACCGGACTAGCGGAGAGCAATGAGCAGTTCTTC. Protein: CASSTTGLAESNEQFF.

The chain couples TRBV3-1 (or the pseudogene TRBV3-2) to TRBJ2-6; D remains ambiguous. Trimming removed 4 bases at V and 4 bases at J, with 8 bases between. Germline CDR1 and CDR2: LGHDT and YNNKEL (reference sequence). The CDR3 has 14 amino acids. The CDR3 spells CASSPRVGANVLTF. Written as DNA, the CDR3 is TGTGCCAGCAGCCCCCGGGTCGGGGCCAACGTCCTGACTTTC.